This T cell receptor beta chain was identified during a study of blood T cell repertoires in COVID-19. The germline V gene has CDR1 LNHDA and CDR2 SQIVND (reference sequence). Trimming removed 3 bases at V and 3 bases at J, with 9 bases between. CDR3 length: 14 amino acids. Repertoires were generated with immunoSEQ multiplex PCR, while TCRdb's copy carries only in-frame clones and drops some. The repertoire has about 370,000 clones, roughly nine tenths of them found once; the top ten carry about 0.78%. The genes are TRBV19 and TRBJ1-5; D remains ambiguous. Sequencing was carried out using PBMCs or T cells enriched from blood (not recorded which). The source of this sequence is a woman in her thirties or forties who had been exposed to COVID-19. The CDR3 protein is CASSMRQINQPQHF. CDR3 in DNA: TGTGCCAGTAGTATGCGGCAGATCAATCAGCCCCAGCATTTT.